In its sample, the clone carrying this TCR beta chain was seen many times. The antigen is undetermined. The data derive from a study of neurological immune-mediated disorders. Study observations and caveats: Levels of TCR clonal expansion peaked in HTLV-1-associated myelopathy and reached their lowest in multiple sclerosis, under those of healthy controls. TCR-beta repertoires seemed private in all groups, with no expanded CDR3 amino acid sequences shared.

TCRdb processed the 5' RACE reads anew with MiXCR; each CDR3 protein has one entry. The sample holds 40,000 or so distinct CDR3 sequences, roughly 7% seen once. The source of this sequence is a woman aged 40 to 50 in good health. The specimen was PBMCs.

The CDR3 spells CAWNTGIPNTGELFF. Here the CDR3 DNA reads TGTGCCTGGAACACAGGGATCCCGAACACCGGGGAGCTGTTTTTT. The genes are TRBV30 and TRBJ2-2; the D gene is possibly TRBD1 (6 bases). This CDR3 is built from 15 residues. The germline V gene encodes CDR1 GTSNPN and CDR2 SVGIG (reference sequence). V was cut by 4 bases and J by 0 bases, with 12 bases left in between.